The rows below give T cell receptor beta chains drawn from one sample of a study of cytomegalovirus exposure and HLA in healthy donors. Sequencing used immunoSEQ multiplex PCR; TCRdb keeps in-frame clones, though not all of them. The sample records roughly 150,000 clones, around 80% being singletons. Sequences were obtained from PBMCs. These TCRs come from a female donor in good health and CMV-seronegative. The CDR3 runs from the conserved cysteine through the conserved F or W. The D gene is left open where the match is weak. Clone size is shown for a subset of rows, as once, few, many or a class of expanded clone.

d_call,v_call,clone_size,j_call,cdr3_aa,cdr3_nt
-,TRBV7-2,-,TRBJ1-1,CASSKDSTEAFF,TGTGCCAGCAGCAAGGACAGCACTGAAGCTTTCTTT
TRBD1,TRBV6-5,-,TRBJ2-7,CASSWTGPYEQYF,TGTGCCAGCAGCTGGACAGGGCCCTACGAGCAGTACTTC
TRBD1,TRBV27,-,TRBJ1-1,CASTDTGAYTEAFF,TGTGCCAGCACCGATACAGGGGCATACACTGAAGCTTTCTTT
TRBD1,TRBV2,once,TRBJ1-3,CASSEPPTGEGNTIYF,TGTGCCAGCAGTGAGCCGCCTACAGGGGAAGGAAACACCATATATTTT
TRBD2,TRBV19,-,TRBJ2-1,CASTGTSGTDEQFF,TGTGCCAGCACCGGGACTAGCGGGACAGATGAGCAGTTCTTC
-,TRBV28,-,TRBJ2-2,CASPRTPNTGELFF,TGTGCCAGTCCCAGAACCCCGAACACCGGGGAGCTGTTTTTT
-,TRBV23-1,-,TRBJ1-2,CASSQSFPPRNYGYTF,TGCGCCAGCAGTCAATCGTTCCCGCCCAGGAACTATGGCTACACCTTC
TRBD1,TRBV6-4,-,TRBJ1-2,CASSDPPGQGISHGYTF,TGTGCCAGCAGTGACCCCCCGGGACAGGGGATTAGTCATGGCTACACCTTC
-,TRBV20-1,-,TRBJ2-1,CSARIRDQFF,TGCAGTGCTAGAATCAGGGATCAGTTCTTC
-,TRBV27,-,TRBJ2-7,CASSLKGGSYEQYF,TGTGCCAGCAGTTTAAAAGGGGGTTCCTACGAGCAGTACTTC
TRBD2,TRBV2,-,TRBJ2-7,CASRGGASGRLGGTYEQYF,TGTGCCAGCAGAGGGGGGGCTAGCGGGCGCCTTGGGGGTACCTACGAGCAGTACTTC
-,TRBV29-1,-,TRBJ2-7,CSGIERSSYEQYF,TGCAGCGGGATAGAACGGAGTTCCTACGAGCAGTACTTC
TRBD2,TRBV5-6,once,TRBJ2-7,CASRILAGAVYEQYF,TGTGCCAGCAGGATCTTAGCGGGAGCAGTCTACGAGCAGTACTTC